This paragraph reports one T cell receptor beta chain. Its specificity is unknown. The source of the sample is a study of blood T cells in healthy people across ages. This CDR3 region has 15 residues. V shed 3 bases, J shed 8 bases, and the junction held 5 bases outside the gene matches. CDR1 is SGHNT and CDR2 is YENEEA in the germline V gene. General observations from the study: Lack of knowledge of donor CMV status possibly confounded expanded clonotype changes.

PCR was performed a second time for 7 to 11 cycles using a sample-barcoded 5' primer and a J-beta primer mix. TCRdb recomputed calls from the 5' RACE reads with MiXCR, one row per CDR3 protein. Altogether roughly 1.9 million distinct CDR3 sequences are present, 39% being singletons, with the ten largest covering 20% to 25%. Donors were systemically healthy Caucasian individuals from Russia aged about 6 to 100 years. Each donor supplied about 9.6 milliliters of peripheral blood. The clonotype originates from a human donor in good health. Sequencing was done on a sample of blood. This chain connects TRBV11-3 to TRBJ2-1, with TRBD1 identical over 12 bases. The CDR3 is CASSFRDRGQDEQFF. Here the CDR3 DNA reads TGTGCCAGCAGCTTCCGGGACAGGGGGCAGGATGAGCAGTTCTTC.